Below are 25 T cell receptor beta chains sequenced from a single sample in a study of cytomegalovirus exposure and HLA in healthy donors. It was with 60 Vbeta and 13 Jbeta primers that the PCR ran. Clones were sequenced by immunoSEQ multiplex PCR, and TCRdb holds only the in-frame ones, with some missing. The repertoire consists of some 190,000 clones, with around 85% occurring once and the leading ten covering 1%. Sequenced material: PBMCs. The receptors were gathered from a boy aged 2 to 10 in good health and CMV-seronegative.

The chain uses TRBV11-2 and TRBJ2-5; 8 positions agree with TRBD1. Trimming at V came to 1 base and at J to 5 bases, leaving 6 bases not matched to a gene. Per the germline V gene, CDR1 is SGHAT and CDR2 is FQNNGV. This CDR3 has 15 residues. The DNA for the CDR3 is TGTGCCAGCAGCTTAGGTGGACAGGGTTACGAGACCCAGTACTTC. Its protein is CASSLGGQGYETQYF.

This chain connects TRBV4-2 to TRBJ2-2; 8 nucleotides align to TRBD2. Germline V gene data show CDR1 as LGHNA and CDR2 as YNFKEQ. The J segment lost 6 bases and the V segment lost 1 base, leaving 10 bases of the junction unmatched. The CDR3 spans 17 residues. CDR3 sequence: CASSQASGTRVAGELFF. The CDR3 bases are TGTGCCAGCAGCCAAGCCTCCGGGACTAGAGTCGCCGGGGAGCTGTTTTTT.

The rearrangement joins TRBV7-9 to TRBJ2-3; D is unresolved. Germline lookup yields CDR1 SEHNR and CDR2 FQNEAQ (reference sequence). This CDR3 region has 13 residues. Trimming took 0 bases from V and 6 from J, leaving 7 bases between them. CDR3 coding DNA: TGTGCCAGCAGCTTAGCCGAGGCGGATACGCAGTATTTT. Translated, it gives CASSLAEADTQYF.

The CDR3 spells CASTGQGAWNTEAFF. CDR3 coding DNA: TGTGCCAGCACGGGACAGGGGGCTTGGAACACTGAAGCTTTCTTT. V gene TRBV2 combines with J gene TRBJ1-1; TRBD1 matches 12 bases. CDR1 and CDR2 (germline): SNHLY, FYNNEI. V was pared by 7 bases and J by 1 base, with 4 bases of the junction left unmatched. The CDR3 spans 15 residues.

The CDR3 coding sequence is TGCGCCAGCAGCCAAGCCCGGCAGGCCCCCGTCGCCCAGCATTTT. Amino acid sequence: CASSQARQAPVAQHF. The chain joins TRBV4-1 to TRBJ1-5, with no clear D. V dropped 1 base and J dropped 11 bases, with 18 bases sitting between them. CDR1 and CDR2 from the germline V gene are MGHRA and YSYEKL. This CDR3 has 15 residues.

V usage is TRBV7-9 and J usage is TRBJ1-2, with 8 bases fitting TRBD1. Germline lookup yields CDR1 SEHNR and CDR2 FQNEAQ (reference sequence). The CDR3 sequence is 16 residues long. V was clipped by 1 base and J by 6 bases; unmatched bases: 10. The CDR3 here is CASSLGDRIYSDGYTF. The CDR3 coding sequence is TGTGCCAGCAGCTTAGGGGACAGGATCTATTCCGATGGCTACACCTTC.

The gene calls are TRBV6-5 and TRBJ1-5; D remains unclear. The length of the CDR3 is 16 residues. V lost 0 bases to trimming and J lost 0 bases, with 9 bases between them. Germline CDR1 is MNHEY and CDR2 is SVGAGI. This chain's CDR3 is CASSYSGGGSNQPQHF. DNA for the CDR3: TGTGCCAGCAGTTACTCCGGTGGAGGTAGCAATCAGCCCCAGCATTTT.

The chain links TRBV7-9 to TRBJ2-1, with 9 bases fitting TRBD1. The junction had 11 bases not matched to a gene; V was cut back by 8 bases and J by 0 bases. From germline, CDR1 is SEHNR and CDR2 FQNEAQ (reference sequence). There are 17 residues in the CDR3. CDR3 amino acids: CASPLDRGLSSYNEQFF. The CDR3, as DNA: TGTGCCAGCCCCTTGGACAGGGGACTGAGCTCCTACAATGAGCAGTTCTTC.

V and J are TRBV18 and TRBJ2-1; D gene uncertain. This CDR3 is built from 17 residues. CDR1 is KGHSH, CDR2 LQKENI, per germline. The germline V and J ends were trimmed by 2 bases and 0 bases, with 14 bases remaining between them. CDR3 residues: CASSPIGAASSYNEQFF. CDR3 DNA sequence: TGTGCCAGCTCACCAATAGGTGCGGCTAGCTCCTACAATGAGCAGTTCTTC.

The V gene is TRBV27, the J gene TRBJ1-1; D call uncertain. The CDR3 spans 13 residues. Germline values: CDR1 MNHEY, CDR2 SMNVEV (reference sequence). Trimming removed 3 bases from V and 3 bases from J, with 8 bases in between. The CDR3 nucleotides read TGTGCCAGCAGTTTTGACACCTACACTGAAGCTTTCTTT. Translation: CASSFDTYTEAFF.

The chain employs TRBV5-1 and TRBJ2-5, with TRBD2 identical over 11 bases. J was trimmed by 2 bases and V by 4 bases; bases with no gene match: 7. The CDR3 runs to 16 residues. The germline gives CDR1 SGHRS, CDR2 YFSETQ. The CDR3 here is CASSATGTSGQETQYF. CDR3 nucleotides: TGCGCCAGCAGCGCCACCGGGACTAGCGGACAAGAGACCCAGTACTTC.

The chain links TRBV7-9 to TRBJ2-2; D perhaps matches TRBD2 (6 bases). Trimming shortened V by 5 bases and J by 0 bases, and 19 bases separated the two germline ends. The CDR3 is made up of 18 amino acids. Germline CDR1 and CDR2: SEHNR and FQNEAQ (reference sequence). The CDR3 is CASSGRRAGNANTGELFF. The DNA of the CDR3 is TGTGCCAGCAGCGGCCGTAGGGCGGGAAATGCGAACACCGGGGAGCTGTTTTTT.

The chain combines TRBV7-8 with TRBJ2-7, with TRBD1 identical over 9 bases. Trimming took 5 bases from V and 1 from J; bases not matched to a gene: 6. The CDR3 sequence is 15 residues long. Germline V gene data show CDR1 as SGHVS and CDR2 as FQNEAQ. This chain's CDR3 is CASSPSGTGSYEQYF. The CDR3, as DNA: TGTGCCAGCAGCCCCTCCGGGACAGGGTCCTACGAGCAGTACTTC. The entire variable domain, with the rest obtained from reference TRBV7-8 and TRBJ2-7, is as follows: GAGVSQSPRYKVAKRGQDVALRCDPISGHVSLFWYQQALGQGPEFLTYFQNEAQLDKSGLPSDRFFAERPEGSVSTLKIQRTQQEDSAVYLCASSPSGTGSYEQYFGPGTRLTVT.

This chain links TRBV4-1 with TRBJ1-2; 9 nucleotides align to TRBD1. This CDR3 region has 16 residues. V gave up 2 bases and J gave up 6 bases; unmatched junction bases: 10. The germline CDR1 and CDR2 sequences are MGHRA and YSYEKL. DNA of the CDR3: TGCGCCAGCAGCCAAAGATCGGGACAGGGTATGGATGGCTACACCTTC. This gives the protein CASSQRSGQGMDGYTF.

The table lists this clone with a few counts. The chain joins TRBV15 to TRBJ2-1; 7 nucleotides agree with TRBD2. The CDR3 spans 17 residues. From germline, CDR1 is LNHNV and CDR2 YYDKDF (reference sequence). V shed 5 bases and J 7 bases; nucleotides not matched to a gene: 17. CDR3 sequence (DNA): TGTGCCACCAGCGGGGGTAGCGGGTGGAGAACCGGTAATGAGCAGTTCTTC. This translates into CATSGGSGWRTGNEQFF.

The chain employs TRBV27 and TRBJ1-1, with D maybe TRBD1 (5 bases). Trimming removed 0 bases from V and 6 bases from J, with 11 bases in between. CDR1 MNHEY and CDR2 SMNVEV come from the germline V gene (reference sequence). This CDR3 contains 14 residues. CDR3 nucleotides: TGTGCCAGCAGTTTATCAGGGGCGCTATCTGAAGCTTTCTTT. This gives the protein CASSLSGALSEAFF.

V gene TRBV5-6 combines with J gene TRBJ2-2; 12 positions agree with TRBD2. From germline, CDR1 is SGHDT and CDR2 YYEEEE. Losses at the gene ends were 1 base for V and 5 bases for J; bases not matched to a gene: 0. There are 15 residues in the CDR3. CDR3 in amino acids: CASSLLAGGTGELFF. The CDR3 DNA sequence: TGTGCCAGCAGCTTGCTAGCGGGGGGGACCGGGGAGCTGTTTTTT.

The CDR3 sequence is CASSTGQLGPEQYF. CDR3 nucleotide sequence: TGTGCCAGCAGTACGGGACAGCTCGGACCCGAGCAGTACTTC. The V call is TRBV28, the J call TRBJ2-5; 7 bases agree with TRBD1. The DNA end is more similar to TRBJ2-7, so the J call may be wrong. Looked up from germline, CDR1 is MDHEN and CDR2 is SYDVKM. CDR3 length equals 14 residues.

Concerning this clone itself: Distinct nucleotide sequences in the sample also encode this CDR3. The chain links TRBV5-4 to TRBJ2-5, with a weak D call TRBD2 (6 bases). Germline CDR1 is SGHNT and CDR2 is YYREEE (reference sequence). This CDR3 has 14 residues. The V gene lost 4 bases and the J gene lost 2 bases, with 12 bases spanning the gap. CDR3 amino acids: CASSLGTEQETQYF. CDR3 nucleotide sequence: TGTGCCAGCAGCCTCGGGACTGAACAAGAGACCCAGTACTTC.

This chain joins TRBV6-5 and TRBJ1-4; 7 bases map to TRBD1. The CDR3 is 13 residues long. CDR1 is MNHEY and CDR2 is SVGAGI in the germline V gene. The V and J ends lost 6 bases and 6 bases, in that order; junction bases with no gene match: 4. In DNA form, the CDR3 reads TGTGCCAGCAGCCACGACAGGGATGAAAAACTGTTTTTT. Translating gives CASSHDRDEKLFF.

The chain links TRBV15 to TRBJ1-4; D might be TRBD1 (5 bases). Trimming took 3 bases from V and 5 from J, leaving 13 bases between them. The CDR3 contains 15 residues. The germline V gene has CDR1 LNHNV and CDR2 YYDKDF (reference sequence). The CDR3 here is CATSSRTRTNEKLFF. CDR3 nucleotide sequence: TGTGCCACCAGCAGCAGGACAAGAACGAATGAAAAACTGTTTTTT.

CDR3 in amino acids: CASSEQNYEKLFF. CDR3 nucleotides: TGTGCCAGCAGTGAACAGAATTATGAAAAACTGTTTTTT. The genes are TRBV6-1 and TRBJ1-4; no clear D. This CDR3 contains 13 residues. Germline V gives CDR1 MNHNS, CDR2 SASEGT. Deletions cut 2 bases from V and 6 bases from J, with 7 bases between.

The CDR3 reads CASSPTGDYGNTIYF. In nucleotides, the CDR3 is TGTGCCAGCTCCCCCACAGGGGATTATGGAAACACCATATATTTT. The chain has TRBV18 and TRBJ1-3; TRBD1 agrees at 7 bases. The germline CDR1 and CDR2 sequences are KGHSH and LQKENI. Unmatched junction bases numbered 8, after V lost 6 bases and J lost 3 bases. This CDR3 comprises 15 residues. The entire variable domain, with the rest obtained from reference TRBV18 and TRBJ1-3, is as follows: NAGVMQNPRHLVRRRGQEARLRCSPMKGHSHVYWYRQLPEEGLKFMVYLQKENIIDESGMPKERFSAEFPKEGPSILRIQQVVRGDSAAYFCASSPTGDYGNTIYFGEGSWLTVV.

The V gene is TRBV6-1, the J gene TRBJ2-2; no clear D gene. Between the trimmed V and J ends, which lost 4 bases and 4 bases, there was a span of 7 bases. The CDR3 extends over 13 amino acids. CDR1 is MNHNS and CDR2 is SASEGT in the germline V gene. CDR3 amino acids: CASSGLGTGELFF. The CDR3, as DNA: TGTGCCAGCAGTGGGCTAGGCACCGGGGAGCTGTTTTTT.

The chain has TRBV28 and TRBJ1-4; D gene unclear. Trimming shortened V by 9 bases and J by 2 bases, and 13 bases separated the two germline ends. This CDR3 has 14 residues. CDR1 MDHEN and CDR2 SYDVKM come from the germline V gene. The CDR3 sequence is CASHPHGTNEKLFF. The CDR3 region has the DNA TGTGCCAGTCACCCGCATGGCACTAATGAAAAACTGTTTTTT.